This T cell receptor beta chain was recorded in a study of CD8+ T cells in alopecia areata. Trimming pared 2 bases from V and 0 bases from J, leaving 16 bases between. CDR1 is LGHNA, CDR2 YNFKEQ, per germline. The CDR3 loop spans 18 amino acids. General study results and limits: It was lesional scalp, especially alopecia totalis/universalis, that showed higher clonality than normal scalp.

Noted treatment: oral pan-JAK inhibitor, 5-10 mg twice daily. Regarding this clone: Antigen: not known.

Investigators isolated RNA and reverse transcribed it into cDNA to act as the sequencing template. TCRdb keeps only in-frame clones here, not all; method: immunoSEQ multiplex PCR. Of about 180,000 clones detected, approximately 49% appear once; the ten largest clones hold over 9%. The gene calls are TRBV4-2 and TRBJ2-2; D might be TRBD2 (5 bases). The material sequenced was CD8+ T cells sorted from blood, taken around week 53, from a patient treated with tofacitinib. The TCR was taken from a human donor with alopecia areata. The CDR3 nucleotides read TGTGCCAGCAGCCAATTTACCGGGATTCAAGCGAACACCGGGGAGCTGTTTTTT. This translates into CASSQFTGIQANTGELFF.